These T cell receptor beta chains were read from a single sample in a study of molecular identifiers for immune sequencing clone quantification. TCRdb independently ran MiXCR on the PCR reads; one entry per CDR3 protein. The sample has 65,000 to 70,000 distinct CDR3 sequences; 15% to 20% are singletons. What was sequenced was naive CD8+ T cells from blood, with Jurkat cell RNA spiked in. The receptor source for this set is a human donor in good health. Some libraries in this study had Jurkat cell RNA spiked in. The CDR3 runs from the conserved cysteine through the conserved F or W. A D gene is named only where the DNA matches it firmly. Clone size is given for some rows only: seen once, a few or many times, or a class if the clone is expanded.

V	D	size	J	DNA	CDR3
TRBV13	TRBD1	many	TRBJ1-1	TGTGCCAGTTGGGAATTGGGACAGGGGGCTGATGAAGCTTTCTTT	CASWELGQGADEAFF
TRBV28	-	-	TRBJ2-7	TGTGCCAGCAGGGGACTCCTGCCTCTTAAAACACCCTACGAGCAGTACTTC	CASRGLLPLKTPYEQYF
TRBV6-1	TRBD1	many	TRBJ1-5	TGTGCCAGCAGCGGCAGGGGGAGTCAGCCCCAGCATTTT	CASSGRGSQPQHF
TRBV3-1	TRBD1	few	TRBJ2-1	TGTGCCAGCAGCCTCGGGACAGGGGTCAATGAGCAGTTCTTC	CASSLGTGVNEQFF
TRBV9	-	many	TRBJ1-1	TGTGCCAGCAGCTTAGTCGGGAACACTGAAGCTTTCTTT	CASSLVGNTEAFF
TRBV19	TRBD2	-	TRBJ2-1	TGTGCCAGTAGTCCCAGCGGGAGTCCTTACAATGAGCAGTTCTTC	CASSPSGSPYNEQFF
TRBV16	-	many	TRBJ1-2	TGTGCCAGCAGCCATCGCCCCGTTGACCTTAACTATGGCTACACCTTC	CASSHRPVDLNYGYTF
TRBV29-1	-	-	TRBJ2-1	TGCAGCGTTGAACCGACTAGTCTGGGCTACAATGAGCAGTTCTTC	CSVEPTSLGYNEQFF
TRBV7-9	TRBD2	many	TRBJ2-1	TGTGCCAGCAGCTCCCCTCGGGGGGGGGAGCAGTTCTTC	CASSSPRGGEQFF
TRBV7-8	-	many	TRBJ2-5	TGTGCCAGCAGCTCCGAGGGCCCCCTGGGGGAGACCCAGTACTTC	CASSSEGPLGETQYF